Sequencing of this T cell receptor beta chain was carried out in a study of shared clonotypes between healthy human individuals. Method: immunoSEQ multiplex PCR; TCRdb's copy keeps in-frame clones and lacks some. The data contain about 1.5 million clones, nearly 99% of them singletons. This clone occurred once. The length of the CDR3 is 14 residues. Germline CDR1 is MDHEN and CDR2 is SYDVKM. The ends lost 1 base at V and 8 bases at J; junction bases unmatched: 4. This chain joins TRBV28 and TRBJ2-1; 8 bases line up with TRBD2. The material sequenced was naive CD4+ T cells sorted from blood. The subset denotes: CD45RA+ positively selected. The source is a man younger than 45 in good health. Here the CDR3 reads CASSLLAGWDEQFF. CDR3 DNA: TGTGCCAGCAGTTTATTAGCGGGATGGGATGAGCAGTTCTTC.